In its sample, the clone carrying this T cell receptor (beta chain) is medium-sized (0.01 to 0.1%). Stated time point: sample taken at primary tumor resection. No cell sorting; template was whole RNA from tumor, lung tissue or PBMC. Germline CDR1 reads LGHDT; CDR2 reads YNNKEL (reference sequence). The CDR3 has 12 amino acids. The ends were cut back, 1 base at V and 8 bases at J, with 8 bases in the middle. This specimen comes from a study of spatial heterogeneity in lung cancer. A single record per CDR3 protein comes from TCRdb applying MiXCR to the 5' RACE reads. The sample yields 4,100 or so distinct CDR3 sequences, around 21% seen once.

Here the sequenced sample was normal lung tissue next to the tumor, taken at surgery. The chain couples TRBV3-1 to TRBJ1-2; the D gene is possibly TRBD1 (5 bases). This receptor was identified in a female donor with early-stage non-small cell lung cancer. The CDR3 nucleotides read TGTGCCAGCAGCCAAGGAGGGGTAGGCTACACCTTC. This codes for CASSQGGVGYTF.